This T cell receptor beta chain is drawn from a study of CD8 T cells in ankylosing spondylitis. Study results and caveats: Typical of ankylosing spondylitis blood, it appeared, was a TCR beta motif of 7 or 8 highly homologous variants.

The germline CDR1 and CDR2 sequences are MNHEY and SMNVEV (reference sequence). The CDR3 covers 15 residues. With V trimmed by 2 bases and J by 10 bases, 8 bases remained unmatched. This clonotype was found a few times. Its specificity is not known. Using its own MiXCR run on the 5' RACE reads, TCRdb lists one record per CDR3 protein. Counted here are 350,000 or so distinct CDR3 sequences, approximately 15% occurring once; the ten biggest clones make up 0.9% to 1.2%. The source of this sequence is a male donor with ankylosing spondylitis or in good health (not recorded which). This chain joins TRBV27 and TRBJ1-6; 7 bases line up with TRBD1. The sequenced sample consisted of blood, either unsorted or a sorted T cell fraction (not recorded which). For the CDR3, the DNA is TGTGCCAGCAGTTTAATCCGGGGACAGAGGTCACCCCTCCACTTT. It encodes CASSLIRGQRSPLHF.